The 11 T cell receptor beta chains given below trace back to one sample, sequenced in a study of CD4 T cells in relation to SARS-CoV-2 and coronaviruses. Before the COVID-19 pandemic, during about 2010-2018, CD4+ T cells were taken from unexposed donors. After nine to ten days of culture, CD4+ T cells were isolated. No antigen is known for these receptors. Sequenced by immunoSEQ multiplex PCR; TCRdb stores in-frame clones only, minus some. The sample yields 20,000 to 25,000 clones, under 85% seen once. Sequencing was performed on CD4+ T cells from PBMCs, cultured in vitro. The source of these receptors is a human donor in good health.

V usage is TRBV30 and J usage is TRBJ2-6; D ambiguous. Germline V lookup: CDR1 GTSNPN, CDR2 SVGIG (reference sequence). Trimming cost V 0 bases and J 4 bases, with 7 bases left between them. This CDR3 spans 14 amino acids. As DNA, the CDR3 is TGTGCCTGGAGTGTCTGGACCGGGGCCAACGTCCTGACTTTC. Protein sequence: CAWSVWTGANVLTF.

V and J are TRBV5-1 and TRBJ1-4; D possibly corresponds to TRBD1 (6 bases). From germline, CDR1 is SGHRS and CDR2 YFSETQ. CDR3 length: 15 residues. With 0 bases removed from V and 3 bases from J, the gap between germline ends came to 9 bases. CDR3 in DNA: TGCGCCAGCAGCTTGGGAACAGGGCCTAATGAAAAACTGTTTTTT. Translation: CASSLGTGPNEKLFF.

V and J are TRBV18 and TRBJ1-2; D call uncertain. This CDR3 is built from 13 residues. Trimming left V 2 bases short and J 6 bases short, with 10 bases between. Germline assignment: CDR1 KGHSH and CDR2 LQKENI. This CDR3 is CASSPRKLDGYTF. The CDR3, as DNA: TGTGCCAGCTCACCAAGGAAGCTCGATGGCTACACCTTC.

The chain combines TRBV6-6 with TRBJ2-7; TRBD1 or TRBD2 may be the D gene (5 bases each). Germline V lookup: CDR1 MNHNY, CDR2 SVGAGI (reference sequence). This CDR3 has 12 residues. V was trimmed by 5 bases and J by 6 bases, leaving 11 bases between them. CDR3 residues: CASSPFGGEQYF. As DNA, the CDR3 is TGTGCCAGCAGTCCCTTTGGGGGCGAGCAGTACTTC.

The chain combines TRBV29-1 with TRBJ1-1; 7 positions agree with TRBD1. CDR3 size: 16 residues. Per the germline V gene, CDR1 is SQVTM and CDR2 is ANQGSEA. V was clipped by 5 bases and J by 5 bases; unmatched bases: 17. The CDR3 region has the DNA TGCAGCGTTCCCCGGAGCCCGGGACAGCATCAAACTGAAGCTTTCTTT. Translation: CSVPRSPGQHQTEAFF.

The sample holds a few counts of this clone. The chain has TRBV10-3 and TRBJ2-7; no clear D gene. Between the trimmed V and J ends, which lost 4 bases and 5 bases, there was a span of 15 bases. The germline gives CDR1 ENHRY, CDR2 SYGVKD. The CDR3 spans 14 residues. CDR3 protein: CAISAGGPGDEQYF. The CDR3, as DNA: TGTGCCATCAGTGCAGGCGGCCCGGGTGACGAGCAGTACTTC.

The chain uses TRBV6-5 and TRBJ1-5; D perhaps matches TRBD1 (6 bases). From germline, CDR1 is MNHEY and CDR2 SVGAGI. The V end was cut by 2 bases, the J end by 7 bases, with 12 bases between. The CDR3 consists of 14 residues. CDR3 residues: CASSYGGAQQPQHF. The CDR3 DNA is TGTGCCAGCAGTTACGGGGGGGCACAGCAGCCCCAGCATTTT.

The chain has TRBV7-8 and TRBJ1-3, with D maybe TRBD1 (6 bases). CDR1 is SGHVS and CDR2 is FQNEAQ in the germline V gene. Trimming removed 5 bases at V and 0 bases at J, with 23 bases between. The CDR3 has 19 amino acids. CDR3 DNA: TGTGCCAGCAGCCAGGGGATCCGGACGCCGGAAATCTCTGGAAACACCATATATTTT. Amino acids: CASSQGIRTPEISGNTIYF.

The chain is built from TRBV6-5 and TRBJ1-2; TRBD1 matches at 8 bases. CDR3 length: 13 amino acids. V lost 2 bases, J lost 4 bases, and 0 bases stayed unmatched. Germline V gene data show CDR1 as MNHEY and CDR2 as SVGAGI. CDR3 in DNA: TGTGCCAGCAGTTACGACAGGGGCTATGGCTACACCTTC. Its translation: CASSYDRGYGYTF.

This chain joins TRBV9 and TRBJ2-1; 13 bases line up with TRBD2. The CDR3 sequence is 13 residues long. The J segment lost 5 bases and the V segment lost 9 bases, leaving 2 bases of the junction unmatched. The V gene's germline CDR1 is SGDLS and CDR2 YYNGEE. In DNA form, the CDR3 reads TGTGCCACCGGGACTAGCGGGAACAATGAGCAGTTCTTC. Translating gives CATGTSGNNEQFF.

The chain carries TRBV6-4 and TRBJ1-1; D may be TRBD1 (5 bases). Germline values: CDR1 MRHNA, CDR2 SNTAGT. Trimming took 7 bases from V and 3 from J, leaving 12 bases between them. The CDR3 extends over 13 amino acids. CDR3 DNA sequence: TGTGCCAGCAAGAGGGACGGAGACACTGAAGCTTTCTTT. Translating it yields CASKRDGDTEAFF.